A selection of T cell receptor beta chains follows, all from one sample in a study of beta chain features in type 1 diabetes. TCRdb keeps only in-frame clones here, not all; method: immunoSEQ multiplex PCR. This sample has about 240,000 clones, with 25% to 30% found just once. Sequencing used central memory CD4+ T cells from blood. These receptors all stem from a man in his thirties or forties in good health. Each CDR3 is given without its conserved first and last residue. The order of the fields is clone size, V gene, J gene, CDR3 protein. For some rows the clone size is stated as once, few or many, or as a class when expanded; others skip it.

NA,TRBV11-3,TRBJ2-3,ASSLRGTDTQY
few,TRBV29-1,TRBJ2-2,SVLPRGNTGELF
few,TRBV30,TRBJ1-2,AWSESRARDGYT
NA,TRBV5-1,TRBJ2-5,ASSFDWGLAGETQY
NA,TRBV2,TRBJ1-1,ASSEHGVTEAF
few,TRBV28,TRBJ2-5,ASTREETQY
NA,TRBV30,TRBJ2-1,AWSVVGSNSYNEQF
few,TRBV13,TRBJ2-1,ASSHRTSGGHEQF
few,TRBV30,TRBJ2-5,AWRPFQETQY
NA,TRBV18,TRBJ2-7,ASSPKAYEQY
NA,TRBV6-5,TRBJ2-3,ASRTGSSGMDTQY
few,TRBV9,TRBJ2-1,ASSSRLDPLLF
NA,TRBV2,TRBJ2-5,ASSEALLGTGAIETQY
few,TRBV5-4,TRBJ2-3,ASRSEGGSTDTQY
NA,TRBV27,TRBJ2-5,ASSPYRDGAQETQY
NA,TRBV7-2,TRBJ2-1,ASRLGGWDEQF
NA,TRBV29-1,TRBJ1-4,SVDKGQCYEKLF
many,TRBV19,TRBJ2-7,ASSVQTGSYEQY
few,TRBV29-1,TRBJ2-5,SVEDSGGPETQY
NA,TRBV2,TRBJ2-7,ASSQGIDPYEQY
NA,TRBV25-1,TRBJ1-5,ASSQGNSNQPQH
once,TRBV30,TRBJ1-5,AWSVRRGASNQPQH
NA,TRBV6-1,TRBJ2-3,ASSESGTGVYTQY
NA,TRBV25-1,TRBJ2-1,ASYSGGGLRNEQF
NA,TRBV5-1,TRBJ2-1,ASSFIREAYNEQF
NA,TRBV6-1,TRBJ1-2,ASSANYGYT
NA,TRBV30,TRBJ1-6,ASGRNSPLH
few,TRBV14,TRBJ1-6,ASSQEGTPWDPPLH
few,TRBV25-1,TRBJ2-1,ASSDPGQGVSEQF
few,TRBV29-1,TRBJ2-3,SVEEASSTDTQY
NA,TRBV15,TRBJ2-1,ATSRDQRNEQF
few,TRBV25-1,TRBJ2-5,ASRRAGTSETQY
few,TRBV28,TRBJ2-3,ASRPGTSGTDTQY
NA,TRBV30,TRBJ2-1,AWSIPSGGYNEQF
NA,TRBV11-3,TRBJ2-1,ASSTGGRGDEQF
NA,TRBV5-5,TRBJ1-2,ASSRDRVDT
many,TRBV5-4,TRBJ1-4,ASSLMAGAGSEKLF
few,TRBV7-9,TRBJ2-1,ASSSMRGRLQSNEQF